Listed here is a single T cell receptor beta chain. Individuals drawn from 24 US areas were about 18 to 95 years old. Participants' reported clinical history set cohort assignment. V was pared by 1 base and J by 3 bases, with 5 bases of the junction left unmatched. CDR3 size: 17 residues. Germline lookup yields CDR1 SGHTA and CDR2 FQGNSA. The entry originates in a study of blood T cell repertoires in COVID-19. Repertoires were generated with immunoSEQ multiplex PCR, while TCRdb's copy carries only in-frame clones and drops some. The sample lists roughly 290,000 clones; 70% to 90% were seen once. This TCR was recovered from a woman aged 30 to 39 who had recovered from COVID-19. The rearrangement uses TRBV7-2 and TRBJ2-1; TRBD2 agrees at 11 bases. The source material was PBMCs or T cells enriched from blood (not recorded which). CDR3 sequence (DNA): TGTGCCAGCAGCTTAGGGGGTAGCGGGAGGGTCTACAATGAGCAGTTCTTC. Protein product: CASSLGGSGRVYNEQFF.